One sample yielded the 26 T cell receptor beta chains listed below, sequenced in a study of CD8 T cells in ankylosing spondylitis. MiXCR, run by TCRdb on the 5' RACE reads, gives a single entry per CDR3 protein. The sample lists over 95,000 distinct CDR3 sequences, 7.5% to 9% occurring once. The sample taken for sequencing was blood, either unsorted or a sorted T cell fraction (not recorded which). The source of these receptors is a male donor with ankylosing spondylitis or in good health (not recorded which).

This clonotype was seen ten or more times. This chain joins TRBV20-1 and TRBJ1-1, with D unresolved. V lost 0 bases and J 0 bases, leaving 11 bases between the germline ends. This CDR3 spans 15 amino acids. Germline V gene sequence: CDR1 DFQATT, CDR2 SNEGSKA (reference sequence). The CDR3 DNA reads as TGCAGTGCTAGAGATTGGCGCCTCATGAACACTGAAGCTTTCTTT. Protein sequence: CSARDWRLMNTEAFF.

This clonotype has ten or more counts. This chain links TRBV6-2 or TRBV6-3 with TRBJ1-1; D is ambiguous. The germline V and J ends were trimmed by 5 bases and 11 bases, with 12 bases remaining between them. The CDR3 length is 11 residues. Germline lookup yields CDR1 MNHEY and CDR2 SVGEGT. CDR3 nucleotide sequence: TGTGCCAGCAGTAGGACTGGGGAGGCTTTCTTT. This codes for CASSRTGEAFF.

The sample holds many counts of this clonotype. This chain uses TRBV20-1 with TRBJ2-2; D ambiguous. The V gene's germline CDR1 is DFQATT and CDR2 SNEGSKA (reference sequence). V dropped 0 bases and J dropped 0 bases, with 8 bases sitting between them. This CDR3 comprises 15 residues. Written as DNA, the CDR3 is TGCAGTGCTAGAGATCCGCTAGCGAACACCGGGGAGCTGTTTTTT. This codes for CSARDPLANTGELFF.

There are many counts of this clonotype. V gene TRBV10-3 combines with J gene TRBJ2-2, with 9 nucleotides matching TRBD2. In germline, CDR1 is ENHRY, CDR2 SYGVKD. Losses at the gene ends were 8 bases for V and 7 bases for J; bases not matched to a gene: 5. This CDR3 region has 13 residues. The CDR3 nucleotides read TGTGCCATCTGGCGGGGGGGCATCGGGGAGCTGTTTTTT. Residues: CAIWRGGIGELFF.

This clonotype was counted at least ten times. DNA for the CDR3: TGCAGTGCCCGGGACAGGGGGCTTGTTGAGACCCAGTACTTC. Translating it yields CSARDRGLVETQYF. The chain carries TRBV20-1 and TRBJ2-5, with TRBD1 matching over 12 bases. From germline, CDR1 is DFQATT and CDR2 SNEGSKA (reference sequence). J was trimmed by 5 bases and V by 6 bases; bases with no gene match: 7. This CDR3 region has 14 residues.

This clonotype has a count of ten or more. The V and J genes are TRBV18 and TRBJ1-6, with D unresolved. V lost 2 bases, J lost 3 bases, and 5 bases lay in between. Germline V CDR1 and CDR2: KGHSH, LQKENI. CDR3 length: 14 amino acids. The CDR3 region is CASSPTDYNSPLHF. The CDR3 DNA follows: TGTGCCAGCTCACCAACGGACTATAATTCACCCCTCCACTTT.

The sample holds many counts of this clonotype. The gene calls are TRBV12-3 or TRBV12-4 and TRBJ1-6; 7 nucleotides align to TRBD1. This CDR3 region has 12 residues. V was pared by 7 bases and J by 10 bases, with 4 bases of the junction left unmatched. As DNA, the CDR3 is TGTGCCAGCACCAGGGGGGCATCACCCCTCCACTTT. Residues: CASTRGASPLHF.

This clonotype was detected many times. The gene calls are TRBV20-1 and TRBJ1-1, with a tentative D call TRBD1 (5 bases). Trimming took off 5 bases at V and 0 bases at J, with 22 bases between the two ends. The CDR3 loop spans 17 amino acids. CDR1 is DFQATT, CDR2 SNEGSKA, per germline (reference sequence). The CDR3 loop is CSALMGGRPRMNTEAFF. The CDR3 nucleotides are TGCAGTGCTTTAATGGGGGGGAGGCCCCGCATGAACACTGAAGCTTTCTTT.

This clonotype was observed at least ten times. This chain links TRBV5-1 with TRBJ2-3; D is possibly TRBD1 or TRBD2 (5 bases each). The CDR3 has 14 residues. Deletions cut 4 bases from V and 4 bases from J, with 13 bases between. The germline V gene has CDR1 SGHRS and CDR2 YFSETQ. The CDR3, as DNA: TGCGCCAGCAGCCCCGTGGGGGATCCAGATACGCAGTATTTT. Its translation is CASSPVGDPDTQYF.

The sample holds many counts of this clonotype. The CDR3 DNA is TGTGCCTGGAGTGTACATCGGCTAGCGGGGGAACCTAAACCTAGGGAGCAGTTCTTC. This codes for CAWSVHRLAGEPKPREQFF. This chain links TRBV30 with TRBJ2-1, with 10 positions matching TRBD2. Trimming took 0 bases from V and 10 from J; bases not matched to a gene: 21. CDR1 GTSNPN and CDR2 SVGIG come from the germline V gene (reference sequence). This CDR3 comprises 19 residues.

This clonotype was recorded many times. The genes are TRBV29-1 and TRBJ2-3; tentative D call: TRBD2 (5 bases). The CDR3 spans 14 residues. Germline V CDR1 and CDR2: SQVTM, ANQGSEA. The V end lost 2 bases, the J end lost 3 bases, and 12 bases lay between the germline ends. In DNA form, the CDR3 reads TGCAGCGTTGAATGGACCCGGGGAACAGATACGCAGTATTTT. This sequence encodes CSVEWTRGTDTQYF.

There are many counts of this clonotype. The chain combines TRBV20-1 with TRBJ1-1, with D perhaps matching TRBD1 (5 bases). CDR3 length: 11 amino acids. From germline, CDR1 is DFQATT and CDR2 SNEGSKA (reference sequence). Trimming removed 7 bases at V and 1 base at J, with 7 bases between. The CDR3 nucleotides are TGCAGTGGGGGGAGGAACACTGAAGCTTTCTTT. Protein: CSGGRNTEAFF.

This clonotype was recorded many times. The CDR3 is CASSGGTGQVRTQYF. The CDR3 DNA reads TGTGCCAGCAGTGGCGGGACAGGGCAGGTGCGGACCCAGTACTTC. The chain has TRBV12-3 or TRBV12-4 and TRBJ2-5; 9 bases are shared with TRBD1. The CDR3 is made up of 15 amino acids. The trim removed 5 bases at V and 7 bases at J, leaving 11 bases unmatched.

This clonotype was picked up many times. The chain has TRBV27 and TRBJ2-7; 7 nucleotides line up with TRBD1. The germline CDR1 and CDR2 sequences are MNHEY and SMNVEV (reference sequence). The V gene end was trimmed by 6 bases and the J gene end by 2 bases; junction bases not matched to a gene: 10. There are 15 residues in the CDR3. The CDR3 DNA reads as TGTGCCAGCAGCAGTGGACAGGCCCCTACCTACGAGCAGTACTTC. Its protein is CASSSGQAPTYEQYF.

This clonotype was picked up many times. The chain joins TRBV20-1 to TRBJ2-2; a possible D gene is TRBD1 (6 bases). The germline V gene encodes CDR1 DFQATT and CDR2 SNEGSKA (reference sequence). The CDR3 is made up of 16 amino acids. Trimming left V 3 bases short and J 3 bases short, with 17 bases between. This chain's CDR3 is CSASPRDKAYTGELFF. The DNA of the CDR3 is TGCAGTGCTAGCCCCCGGGACAAGGCGTACACCGGGGAGCTGTTTTTT.

This clonotype was detected ten times or more. The chain joins TRBV24-1 to TRBJ2-1, with D perhaps matching TRBD2 (7 bases). Trimming took off 1 base at V and 7 bases at J, with 13 bases between the two ends. The germline V gene has CDR1 KGHDR and CDR2 SFDVKD. The CDR3 runs 15 residues. CDR3 sequence (DNA): TGTGCCACCAGTGATTTTGGGGAGGGGGGGAATGAGCAGTTCTTC. Its protein product is CATSDFGEGGNEQFF.

This clonotype has ten or more counts. The V and J genes are TRBV6-2 or TRBV6-3 and TRBJ2-1; tentatively, D is TRBD1 or TRBD2 (6 bases each). CDR3 length: 14 residues. The V end was cut by 2 bases, the J end by 8 bases, with 13 bases between. Per the germline V gene, CDR1 is MNHEY and CDR2 is SVGEGT. For the CDR3, the DNA is TGTGCCAGCAGTTACGATACAGGGAGGCATGAGCAGTTCTTC. It codes for CASSYDTGRHEQFF.

This clonotype was observed at least ten times. CDR3 in DNA: TGCAGCGTTAGCCACCGGGACAGGGCAGCAGATACGCAGTATTTT. Protein: CSVSHRDRAADTQYF. This chain connects TRBV29-1 to TRBJ2-3, with 9 bases lining up with TRBD1. V was clipped by 5 bases and J by 4 bases; unmatched bases: 10. Germline V CDR1 and CDR2: SQVTM, ANQGSEA. The CDR3 length is 15 residues.

At least ten counts were recorded for this clonotype. The rearrangement joins TRBV5-1 to TRBJ1-2; possibly TRBD1 for D (6 bases). The germline V gene has CDR1 SGHRS and CDR2 YFSETQ. Between the trimmed V and J ends, which lost 5 bases and 6 bases, there was a span of 17 bases. This CDR3 has 14 residues. The CDR3 DNA follows: TGCGCCAGCAGAGATCTCATGGGGGCGGATGGCTACACCTTC. Translated, it gives CASRDLMGADGYTF.

Ten or more counts support this clonotype. At one boundary the junction diverges from the germline segment, which might be a read error. The chain combines TRBV5-6 with TRBJ2-7, with D perhaps matching TRBD2 (5 bases). Germline V lookup: CDR1 SGHDT, CDR2 YYEEEE. The CDR3 extends over 14 amino acids. CDR3 in DNA: TGTTCCAGCAGCTTGGGAGACGTATCCTACGAGCAGTACTTC. The encoded protein is CSSSLGDVSYEQYF.

The V and J genes are TRBV6-2 or TRBV6-3 and TRBJ2-7, with TRBD1 matching over 8 bases. This CDR3 spans 13 amino acids. With V trimmed by 1 base and J by 7 bases, 3 bases remained unmatched. In germline, CDR1 is MNHEY, CDR2 SVGEGT. CDR3 in DNA: TGTGCCAGCAGTTACTATACAGGGGGAGAGCAGTACTTC. Translating it yields CASSYYTGGEQYF.

This clonotype was detected ten times or more. The chain couples TRBV18 to TRBJ2-7, with 9 nucleotides matching TRBD2. From germline, CDR1 is KGHSH and CDR2 LQKENI. The CDR3 length is 15 residues. The V segment lost 2 bases and the J segment 0 bases; nucleotides outside the gene matches: 2. The CDR3 spells CASSPLLAGSYEQYF. The DNA of the CDR3 is TGTGCCAGCTCACCATTACTAGCGGGCTCCTACGAGCAGTACTTC.

This clonotype was counted many times. The rearrangement uses TRBV5-1 and TRBJ2-5; no definite D call. Germline loops: CDR1 SGHRS, CDR2 YFSETQ. This CDR3 region has 13 residues. V was shortened by 0 bases and J by 2 bases, with 5 bases between the two germline ends. CDR3 DNA sequence: TGCGCCAGCAGCTTGGCCATTCAAGAGACCCAGTACTTC. Its translation: CASSLAIQETQYF.

This clonotype was counted between two and nine times. V and J are TRBV7-8 and TRBJ2-3; 9 nucleotides align to TRBD2. Trimming cost V 6 bases and J 4 bases; bases outside gene matches: 8. The V gene's germline CDR1 is SGHVS and CDR2 FQNEAQ. This CDR3 has 15 amino acids. This CDR3 is CASRFGGGASDTQYF. CDR3 DNA sequence: TGTGCCAGCAGGTTCGGCGGGGGGGCATCAGATACGCAGTATTTT. Full variable domain (remainder filled in from reference TRBV7-8 and TRBJ2-3): GAGVSQSPRYKVAKRGQDVALRCDPISGHVSLFWYQQALGQGPEFLTYFQNEAQLDKSGLPSDRFFAERPEGSVSTLKIQRTQQEDSAVYLCASRFGGGASDTQYFGPGTRLTVL.

A few counts support this clonotype. This chain joins TRBV7-9 and TRBJ1-3; no firm D call. CDR3 size: 15 residues. The V end was cut by 6 bases, the J end by 0 bases, with 12 bases between. CDR1 and CDR2 from the germline V gene are SEHNR and FQNEAQ (reference sequence). This CDR3 reads CASRDNHNSGNTIYF. CDR3 DNA: TGTGCCAGCAGGGATAATCACAACTCTGGAAACACCATATATTTT.

This clonotype appeared many times. The J gene is TRBJ2-3, the V gene TRBV7-6; D is unclear. V shed 1 base and J shed 0 bases, with 5 bases lying between them. The CDR3 consists of 14 residues. Germline V gene data show CDR1 as SGHVS and CDR2 as FNYEAQ. In DNA, the CDR3 is TGTGCCAGCAGCTTAGATACTAGCACAGATACGCAGTATTTT. This sequence encodes CASSLDTSTDTQYF.